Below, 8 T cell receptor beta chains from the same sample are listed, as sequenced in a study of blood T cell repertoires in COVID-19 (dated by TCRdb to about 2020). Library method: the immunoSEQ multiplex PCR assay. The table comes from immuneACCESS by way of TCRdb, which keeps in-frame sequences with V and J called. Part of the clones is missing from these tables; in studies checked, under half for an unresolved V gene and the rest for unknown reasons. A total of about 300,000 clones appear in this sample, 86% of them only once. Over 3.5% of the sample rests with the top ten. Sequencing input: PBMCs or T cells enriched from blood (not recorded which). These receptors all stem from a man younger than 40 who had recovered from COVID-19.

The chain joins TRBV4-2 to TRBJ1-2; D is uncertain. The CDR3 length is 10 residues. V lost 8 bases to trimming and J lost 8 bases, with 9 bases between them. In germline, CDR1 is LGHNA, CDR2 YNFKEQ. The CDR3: CASAGVGYTF. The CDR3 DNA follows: TGTGCCAGCGCCGGTGTAGGCTACACCTTC.

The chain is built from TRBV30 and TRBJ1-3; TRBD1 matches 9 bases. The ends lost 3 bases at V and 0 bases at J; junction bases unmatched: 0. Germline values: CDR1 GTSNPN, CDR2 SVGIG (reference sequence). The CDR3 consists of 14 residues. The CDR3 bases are TGTGCCTGGAGGGGACAGGGCTCTGGAAACACCATATATTTT. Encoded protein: CAWRGQGSGNTIYF.

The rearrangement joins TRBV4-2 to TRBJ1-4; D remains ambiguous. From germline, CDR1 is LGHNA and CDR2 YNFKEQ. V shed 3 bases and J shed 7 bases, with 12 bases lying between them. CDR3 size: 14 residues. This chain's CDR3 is CASSQQERGEKLFF. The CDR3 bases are TGTGCCAGCAGCCAGCAAGAGCGAGGTGAAAAACTGTTTTTT.

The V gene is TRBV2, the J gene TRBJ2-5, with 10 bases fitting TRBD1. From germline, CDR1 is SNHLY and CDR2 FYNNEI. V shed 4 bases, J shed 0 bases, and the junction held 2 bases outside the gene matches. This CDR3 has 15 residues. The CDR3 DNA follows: TGTGCCAGCAGTGCGGACAGGGGGTACCAAGAGACCCAGTACTTC. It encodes CASSADRGYQETQYF. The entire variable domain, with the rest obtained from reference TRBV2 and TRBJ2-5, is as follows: EPEVTQTPSHQVTQMGQEVILRCVPISNHLYFYWYRQILGQKVEFLVSFYNNEISEKSEIFDDQFSVERPDGSNFTLKIRSTKLEDSAMYFCASSADRGYQETQYFGPGTRLLVL.

The CDR3 sequence: CASSSFIAGVKLSNEQFF. In nucleotides, the CDR3 is TGTGCCAGCAGTTCCTTTATAGCGGGAGTAAAGTTGAGCAATGAGCAGTTCTTC. The V call is TRBV27, the J call TRBJ2-1; TRBD2 agrees at 9 bases. With V trimmed by 4 bases and J by 6 bases, 16 bases remained unmatched. The V gene's germline CDR1 is MNHEY and CDR2 SMNVEV (reference sequence). The CDR3 runs to 18 residues.

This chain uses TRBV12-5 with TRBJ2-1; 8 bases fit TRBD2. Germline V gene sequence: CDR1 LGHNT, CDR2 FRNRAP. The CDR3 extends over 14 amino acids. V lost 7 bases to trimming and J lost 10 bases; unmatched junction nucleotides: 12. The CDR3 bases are TGTGCTAGTGTTAGGGGTAGCGGGACACGAGAGCAGTTCTTC. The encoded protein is CASVRGSGTREQFF.

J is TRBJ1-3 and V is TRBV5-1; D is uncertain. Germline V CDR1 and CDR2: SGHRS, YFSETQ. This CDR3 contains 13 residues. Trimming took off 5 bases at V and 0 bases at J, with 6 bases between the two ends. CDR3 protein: CASSGSSGNTIYF. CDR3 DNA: TGCGCCAGCAGTGGGAGCTCTGGAAACACCATATATTTT.

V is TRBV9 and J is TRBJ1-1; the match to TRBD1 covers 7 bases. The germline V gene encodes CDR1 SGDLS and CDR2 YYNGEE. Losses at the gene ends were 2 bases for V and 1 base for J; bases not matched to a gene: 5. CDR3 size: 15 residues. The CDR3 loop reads CASSVNTGANTEAFF. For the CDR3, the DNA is TGTGCCAGCAGCGTTAATACAGGGGCGAACACTGAAGCTTTCTTT.